A selection of T cell receptor beta chains follows, all from one sample in a study of blood T cells in healthy people across ages. TCRdb recomputed calls from the 5' RACE reads with MiXCR, one row per CDR3 protein. The data hold hundreds of thousands of distinct CDR3 sequences, with about 55% observed a single time. The sequenced sample was blood. The receptors come from a man older than 75 in good health. Each CDR3 is given with its conserved first and last residue. D genes are given only for firm matches. Where a row states a size, it is once, few, many or the class of an expanded clone; other rows omit it.

len	abundance	v_gene	d_gene	j_gene	CDR3aa	CDR3nt
14	.	TRBV24-1	.	TRBJ2-1	CATSDSTSYNEQFF	TGTGCCACCAGTGATTCTACGAGCTACAATGAGCAGTTCTTC
16	.	TRBV21-1	.	TRBJ2-1	CASSPWAGGGYNEQFF	TGTGCCAGCAGCCCTTGGGCGGGAGGAGGGTACAATGAGCAGTTCTTC
14	.	TRBV12-3/TRBV12-4	.	TRBJ2-7	CASSSNLGPYEQYF	TGTGCCAGCAGTTCCAATCTAGGACCCTACGAGCAGTACTTC
12	.	TRBV29-1	.	TRBJ2-7	CSVELGGDEQYF	TGCAGCGTTGAGTTGGGCGGAGACGAGCAGTACTTC
15	.	TRBV11-3	.	TRBJ2-1	CASSKEESSYNEQFF	TGTGCCAGCAGCAAAGAGGAGAGCTCCTACAATGAGCAGTTCTTC
15	.	TRBV5-1	.	TRBJ1-1	CASSVDPHADTEAFF	TGCGCCAGCAGCGTGGACCCGCACGCGGACACTGAAGCTTTCTTT
14	once	TRBV5-1	.	TRBJ2-5	CASSWKGSQETQYF	TGCGCCAGCAGTTGGAAAGGGAGCCAAGAGACCCAGTACTTC
12	.	TRBV10-2	.	TRBJ1-4	CASSETGEKLFF	TGCGCCAGCAGTGAGACAGGGGAAAAACTGTTTTTT
11	few	TRBV5-1	.	TRBJ2-5	CASSHKETQYF	TGCGCCAGCAGCCATAAAGAGACCCAGTACTTC
14	few	TRBV6-2/TRBV6-3	.	TRBJ1-1	CASSYETVNTEAFF	TGTGCCAGCAGTTACGAGACGGTGAACACTGAAGCTTTCTTT
16	.	TRBV5-1	.	TRBJ2-7	CASSLIADRPHYEQYF	TGCGCCAGCAGCTTGATAGCGGACAGACCTCACTACGAGCAGTACTTC
14	few	TRBV29-1	TRBD2	TRBJ2-5	CSVAWTSPWETQYF	TGCAGCGTCGCCTGGACTAGCCCCTGGGAGACCCAGTACTTC
14	.	TRBV12-3/TRBV12-4	.	TRBJ1-5	CACSFTGPNQPQHF	TGTGCCTGCAGTTTTACAGGGCCCAATCAGCCCCAGCATTTT
14	few	TRBV9	.	TRBJ2-4	CASSVEPAWNIQYF	TGTGCCAGCAGCGTAGAACCGGCTTGGAACATTCAGTACTTC
13	.	TRBV10-1	.	TRBJ2-5	CASSDRGKETQYF	TGCGCCAGCAGTGATCGGGGGAAAGAGACCCAGTACTTC
17	.	TRBV6-1	TRBD1	TRBJ2-5	CASATRRTGQVGNGQYF	TGTGCCAGCGCCACAAGACGGACGGGACAGGTGGGGAACGGGCAGTACTTC
14	few	TRBV12-3/TRBV12-4	TRBD1	TRBJ2-1	CASSPGTVYNEQFF	TGTGCCAGCAGTCCTGGGACAGTTTACAATGAGCAGTTCTTC
14	.	TRBV7-7	TRBD1	TRBJ1-1	CASSFTTGGTEAFF	TGTGCCAGCAGCTTTACTACAGGGGGAACTGAAGCTTTCTTT
13	.	TRBV29-1	TRBD1	TRBJ2-7	CSVEPGGSYEQYF	TGCAGCGTTGAACCAGGGGGCTCGTACGAGCAGTACTTC
17	.	TRBV21-1	.	TRBJ2-3	CATKPGLAGDEHRYAYF	TGTGCCACCAAACCGGGACTAGCGGGAGATGAACACAGATACGCGTATTTT
15	few	TRBV2	.	TRBJ2-1	CASSTGGLSYNEQFF	TGTGCCAGCAGCACCGGAGGACTGAGCTACAATGAGCAGTTCTTC
15	.	TRBV3-1	.	TRBJ2-7	CASSQAAATTYEQYF	TGTGCCAGCAGCCAAGCGGCGGCGACCACCTACGAGCAGTACTTC
17	.	TRBV5-1	.	TRBJ1-4	CASSRGSGGKTNEKLFF	TGCGCCAGCAGCCGGGGTTCAGGAGGAAAAACTAATGAAAAACTGTTTTTT
13	.	TRBV29-1	TRBD2	TRBJ2-7	CSVRASGAYEQYF	TGCAGCGTTCGTGCTAGCGGCGCCTACGAGCAGTACTTC
16	.	TRBV4-2	.	TRBJ2-3	CASSPNGVVGHRDAYF	TGTGCCAGCAGCCCAAACGGGGTAGTTGGGCACAGAGACGCGTATTTT
17	.	TRBV4-2	TRBD2	TRBJ2-5	CASSQDGTSGSQETQYF	TGTGCCAGCAGCCAAGATGGAACTAGCGGGAGCCAAGAGACCCAGTACTTC
14	few	TRBV10-3	TRBD2	TRBJ2-7	CAIKRRAGVDEQYF	TGTGCCATCAAAAGACGAGCGGGAGTGGACGAGCAGTACTTC
15	.	TRBV10-2	.	TRBJ1-5	CASSESGPVGQPQHF	TGCGCCAGCAGTGAGTCAGGGCCGGTGGGTCAGCCCCAGCATTTT
14	.	TRBV7-3	.	TRBJ2-7	CASSRGRQGYEQYF	TGTGCCAGCAGCAGAGGACGGCAGGGCTACGAGCAGTACTTC
17	.	TRBV27	.	TRBJ2-6	CASSPASGSSGANVLTF	TGTGCCAGCAGCCCCGCCTCAGGGAGCTCTGGGGCCAACGTCCTGACTTTC
17	.	TRBV6-4	TRBD1	TRBJ1-5	CASSEDRGRLGNQPQHF	TGTGCCAGCAGTGAAGACAGGGGTCGATTGGGCAATCAGCCCCAGCATTTT
18	.	TRBV7-3	TRBD2	TRBJ2-3	CASGPGAGTSGSTDTQYF	TGTGCCAGCGGCCCCGGGGCAGGGACTAGCGGAAGCACAGATACGCAGTATTTT
20	.	TRBV12-5	.	TRBJ2-3	CASGLVSGLLDTRGTDTQYF	TGTGCTAGTGGTTTGGTGTCGGGCCTACTCGACACTCGCGGCACAGATACGCAGTATTTT
15	.	TRBV12-3/TRBV12-4	TRBD1	TRBJ1-1	CAGSLGDRGGTEAFF	TGTGCCGGCAGTTTAGGCGACAGGGGTGGTACTGAAGCTTTCTTT
14	.	TRBV7-3	.	TRBJ2-3	CASSLRGHTDTQYF	TGTGCCAGCAGCTTAAGGGGGCACACAGATACGCAGTATTTT
15	.	TRBV20-1	.	TRBJ2-4	CSARVGGPFKNIQYF	TGCAGTGCTAGGGTTGGAGGGCCTTTCAAAAACATTCAGTACTTC
14	once	TRBV5-4	.	TRBJ1-2	CASSPSGENYGYTF	TGTGCCAGCAGCCCCTCTGGGGAAAACTATGGCTACACCTTC
14	.	TRBV20-1	.	TRBJ2-7	CSAGDRTSSYEQYF	TGCAGTGCTGGCGACAGGACAAGCTCCTACGAGCAGTACTTC
15	.	TRBV5-1	TRBD2	TRBJ2-1	CASRRSGTNSYEQFF	TGCGCCAGTAGAAGGTCCGGGACTAACTCCTACGAGCAGTTCTTC
11	.	TRBV2	.	TRBJ2-1	CASSVSGEQFF	TGTGCCAGCAGTGTAAGTGGTGAGCAGTTCTTC
13	many	TRBV5-5	.	TRBJ2-3	CASSSDRRDTQYF	TGTGCCAGCAGCTCAGACAGGAGGGATACGCAGTATTTT
16	.	TRBV25-1	.	TRBJ1-2	CASSPGRRGHHYGYTF	TGTGCCAGCAGTCCCGGCCGTCGGGGCCATCACTATGGCTACACCTTC
16	many	TRBV24-1	TRBD1	TRBJ2-1	CATSDLQGQQPEEQFF	TGTGCCACCAGTGATTTGCAGGGACAGCAGCCCGAGGAGCAGTTCTTC
14	few	TRBV6-6	.	TRBJ1-4	CASSYSQGSEKLFF	TGTGCCAGCAGTTACTCCCAGGGTAGTGAAAAACTGTTTTTT
14	.	TRBV27	.	TRBJ2-1	CASSGRAGYNEQFF	TGTGCCAGCAGTGGCCGGGCCGGCTACAATGAGCAGTTCTTC
12	few	TRBV2	.	TRBJ2-7	CASRGIRYEQYF	TGTGCCAGCAGAGGAATCCGGTACGAGCAGTACTTC
17	.	TRBV28	.	TRBJ1-5	CASSLTPRTSSRQPQHF	TGTGCCAGCAGTTTAACCCCCCGGACGTCTAGCAGGCAGCCCCAGCATTTT